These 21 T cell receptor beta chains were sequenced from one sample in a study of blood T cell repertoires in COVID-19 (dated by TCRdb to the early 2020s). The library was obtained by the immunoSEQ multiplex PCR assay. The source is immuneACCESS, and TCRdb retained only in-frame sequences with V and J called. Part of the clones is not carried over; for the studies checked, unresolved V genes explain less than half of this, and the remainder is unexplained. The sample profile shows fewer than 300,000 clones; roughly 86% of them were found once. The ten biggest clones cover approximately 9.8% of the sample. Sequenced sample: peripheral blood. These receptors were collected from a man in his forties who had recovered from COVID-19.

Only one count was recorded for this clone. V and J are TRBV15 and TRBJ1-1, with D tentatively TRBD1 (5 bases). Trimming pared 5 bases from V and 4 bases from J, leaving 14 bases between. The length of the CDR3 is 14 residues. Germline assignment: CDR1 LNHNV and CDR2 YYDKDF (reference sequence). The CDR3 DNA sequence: TGTGCCACCAGCCTAAGGCAGGGTACCACTGAAGCTTTCTTT. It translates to CATSLRQGTTEAFF.

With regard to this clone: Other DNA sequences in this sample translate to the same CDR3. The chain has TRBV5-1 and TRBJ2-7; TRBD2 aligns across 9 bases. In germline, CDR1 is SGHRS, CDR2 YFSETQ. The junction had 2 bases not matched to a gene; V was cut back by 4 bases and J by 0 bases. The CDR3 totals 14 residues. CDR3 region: CASSGSGSSYEQYF. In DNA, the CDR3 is TGCGCCAGCAGCGGTAGCGGGAGCTCCTACGAGCAGTACTTC.

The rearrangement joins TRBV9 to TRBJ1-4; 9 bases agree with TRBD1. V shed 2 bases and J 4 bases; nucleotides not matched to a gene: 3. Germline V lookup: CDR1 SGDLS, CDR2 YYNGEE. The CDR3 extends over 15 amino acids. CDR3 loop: CASSVETGGNEKLFF. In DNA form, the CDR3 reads TGTGCCAGCAGCGTGGAGACAGGGGGTAATGAAAAACTGTTTTTT.

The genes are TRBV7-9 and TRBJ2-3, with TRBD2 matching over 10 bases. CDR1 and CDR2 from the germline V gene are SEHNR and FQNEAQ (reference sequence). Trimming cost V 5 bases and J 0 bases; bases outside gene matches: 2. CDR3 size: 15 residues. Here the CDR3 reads CASSKTSGSTDTQYF. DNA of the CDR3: TGTGCCAGCAGCAAGACTAGCGGGAGCACAGATACGCAGTATTTT.

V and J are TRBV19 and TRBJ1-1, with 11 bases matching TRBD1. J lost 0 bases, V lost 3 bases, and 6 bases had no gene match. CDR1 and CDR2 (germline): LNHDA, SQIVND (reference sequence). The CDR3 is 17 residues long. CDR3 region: CASSIRRTGGLNTEAFF. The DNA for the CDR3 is TGTGCCAGTAGTATCCGTCGGACAGGGGGCCTGAACACTGAAGCTTTCTTT.

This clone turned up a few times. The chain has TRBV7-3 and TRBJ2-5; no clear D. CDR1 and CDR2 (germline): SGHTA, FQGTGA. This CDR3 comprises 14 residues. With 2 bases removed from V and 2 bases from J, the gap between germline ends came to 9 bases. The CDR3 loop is CASSLYGGQETQYF. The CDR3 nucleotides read TGTGCCAGCAGCTTATACGGCGGTCAAGAGACCCAGTACTTC.

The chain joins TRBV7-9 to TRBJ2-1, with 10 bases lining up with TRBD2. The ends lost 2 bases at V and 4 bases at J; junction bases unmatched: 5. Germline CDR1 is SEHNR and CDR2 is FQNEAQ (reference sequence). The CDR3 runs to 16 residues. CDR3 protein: CASSLHTSGAYNEQFF. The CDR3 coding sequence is TGTGCCAGCAGCTTACACACTAGCGGGGCTTACAATGAGCAGTTCTTC.

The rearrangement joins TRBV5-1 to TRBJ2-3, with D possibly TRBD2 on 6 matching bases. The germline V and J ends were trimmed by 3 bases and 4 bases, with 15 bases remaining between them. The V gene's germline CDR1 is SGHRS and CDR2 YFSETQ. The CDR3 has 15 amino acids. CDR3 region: CASSSGLFRADTQYF. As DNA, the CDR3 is TGCGCCAGCAGCTCAGGACTATTTAGGGCAGATACGCAGTATTTT.

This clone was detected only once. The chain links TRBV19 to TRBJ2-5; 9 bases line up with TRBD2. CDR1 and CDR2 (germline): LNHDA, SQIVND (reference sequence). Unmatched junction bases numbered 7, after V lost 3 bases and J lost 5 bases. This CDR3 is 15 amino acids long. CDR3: CASSITSGFGETQYF. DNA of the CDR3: TGTGCCAGTAGTATTACTAGCGGGTTTGGGGAGACCCAGTACTTC.

CDR3: CASSSHRGPQHMNEQFF. CDR3 DNA: TGTGCCAGCAGCAGTCACAGGGGACCACAACATATGAATGAGCAGTTCTTC. The chain recombines TRBV21-1 with TRBJ2-1; TRBD1 is the table's D call, not checked against the DNA. TRBV21-1 is shown as a pseudogene. The CDR3 has 17 residues.

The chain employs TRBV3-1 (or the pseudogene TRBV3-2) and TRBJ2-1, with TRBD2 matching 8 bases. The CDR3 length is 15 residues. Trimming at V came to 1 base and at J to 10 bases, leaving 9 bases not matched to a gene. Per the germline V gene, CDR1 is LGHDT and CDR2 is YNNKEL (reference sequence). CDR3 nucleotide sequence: TGTGCCAGCAGCCAAGGGCCAGCGGGAGTTTGGGAGCAGTTCTTC. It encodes CASSQGPAGVWEQFF.

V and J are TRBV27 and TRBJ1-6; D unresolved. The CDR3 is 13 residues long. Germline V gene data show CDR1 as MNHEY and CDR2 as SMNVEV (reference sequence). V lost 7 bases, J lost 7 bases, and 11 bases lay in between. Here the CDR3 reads CASKRERNSPLHF. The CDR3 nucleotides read TGTGCCAGCAAACGTGAGCGGAATTCACCCCTCCACTTT.

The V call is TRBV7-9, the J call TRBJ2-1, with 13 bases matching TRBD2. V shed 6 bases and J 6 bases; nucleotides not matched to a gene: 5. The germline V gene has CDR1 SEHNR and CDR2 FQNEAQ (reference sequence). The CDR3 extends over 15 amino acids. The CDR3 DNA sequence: TGTGCCAGCAGGAAGGGACTAGCGGGACGCAATGAGCAGTTCTTC. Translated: CASRKGLAGRNEQFF.

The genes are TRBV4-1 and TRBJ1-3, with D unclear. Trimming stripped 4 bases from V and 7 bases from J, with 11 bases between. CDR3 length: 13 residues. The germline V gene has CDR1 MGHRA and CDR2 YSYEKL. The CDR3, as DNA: TGCGCCAGCAGCCCCAACGGTTGGAACACCATATATTTT. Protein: CASSPNGWNTIYF.

The CDR3: CASSQFGTVNEKLFF. The CDR3 nucleotides are TGCGCCAGCAGCCAGTTCGGGACAGTTAATGAAAAACTGTTTTTT. This chain joins TRBV4-3 and TRBJ1-4; 7 nucleotides match TRBD1. Germline assignment: CDR1 LGHNA and CDR2 YSLEER. The CDR3 covers 15 residues. Trimming at V came to 3 bases and at J to 4 bases, leaving 5 bases not matched to a gene.

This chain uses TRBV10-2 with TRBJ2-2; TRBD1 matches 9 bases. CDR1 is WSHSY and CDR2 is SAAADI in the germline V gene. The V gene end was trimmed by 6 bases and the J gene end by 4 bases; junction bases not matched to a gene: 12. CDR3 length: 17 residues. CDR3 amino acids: CASSQDRTGARTGELFF. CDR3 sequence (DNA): TGCGCCAGCAGCCAAGACAGGACAGGGGCGCGCACCGGGGAGCTGTTTTTT.

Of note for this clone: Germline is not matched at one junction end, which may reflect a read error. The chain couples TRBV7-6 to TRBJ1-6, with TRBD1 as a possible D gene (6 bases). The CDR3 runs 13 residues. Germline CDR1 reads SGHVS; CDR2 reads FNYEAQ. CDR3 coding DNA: TGTGCCGGCAGACAGGACGCTAATTCACCCCTCCACTTT. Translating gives CAGRQDANSPLHF.

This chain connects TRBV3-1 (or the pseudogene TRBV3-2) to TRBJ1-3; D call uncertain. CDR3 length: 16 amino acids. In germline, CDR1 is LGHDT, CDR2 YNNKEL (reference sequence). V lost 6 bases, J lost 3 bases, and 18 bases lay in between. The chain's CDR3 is CASSTRRGGVGNTIYF. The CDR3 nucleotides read TGTGCCAGCAGTACCCGGCGGGGTGGGGTTGGAAACACCATATATTTT.

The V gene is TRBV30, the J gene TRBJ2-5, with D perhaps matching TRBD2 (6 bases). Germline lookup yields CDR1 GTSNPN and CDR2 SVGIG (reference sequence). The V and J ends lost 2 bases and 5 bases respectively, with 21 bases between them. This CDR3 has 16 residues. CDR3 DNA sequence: TGTGCCTGGAGTCCTATCGGGACTTATCGGTATGAGACCCAGTACTTC. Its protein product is CAWSPIGTYRYETQYF.

CDR3 protein: CATSRDYGDSQYF. CDR3 in DNA: TGTGCCACCAGCAGAGATTACGGGGACAGTCAGTACTTC. The rearrangement uses TRBV15 and TRBJ2-7, with 7 bases lining up with TRBD1. Unmatched junction bases numbered 6, after V lost 0 bases and J lost 10 bases. CDR3 length: 13 residues. Per germline, CDR1 LNHNV and CDR2 YYDKDF (reference sequence).

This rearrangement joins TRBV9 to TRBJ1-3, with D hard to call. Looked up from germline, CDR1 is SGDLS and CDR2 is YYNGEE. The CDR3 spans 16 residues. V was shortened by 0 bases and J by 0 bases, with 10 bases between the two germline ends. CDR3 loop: CASSVGESNSGNTIYF. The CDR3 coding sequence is TGTGCCAGCAGCGTAGGGGAGTCTAACTCTGGAAACACCATATATTTT.